This passage covers 21 T cell receptor beta chains from one sample sequenced in a study of Graves' ophthalmopathy and Graves' hyperthyroidism. TCR beta CDR3 regions were amplified from RNA transcripts. HTBI primers primed a first-round RT-PCR, and a second-round multiplex PCR followed. TCRdb used MiXCR to reprocess the multiplex PCR reads, holding one entry per CDR3 protein. The sample consists of over 150,000 distinct CDR3 sequences, 30% to 45% of them appearing once. Material: peripheral blood. The receptors here all came from a woman between 35 and 50 years old with Graves' ophthalmopathy.

This clonotype was seen more than once but under ten times. The chain couples TRBV12-3 or TRBV12-4 to TRBJ1-2; 10 positions match TRBD1. The CDR3 is 15 amino acids. Trimming took 5 bases from V and 2 from J; bases not matched to a gene: 5. Here the CDR3 reads CASSIGTGVNYGYTF. CDR3 nucleotide sequence: TGTGCCAGCAGTATTGGGACAGGGGTGAACTATGGCTACACCTTC.

The chain recombines TRBV12-3 or TRBV12-4 with TRBJ2-2; 7 bases fit TRBD1. Losses at the gene ends were 7 bases for V and 4 bases for J; bases not matched to a gene: 6. The CDR3 is 14 residues long. The CDR3 bases are TGTGCCAGCATTAAAGCAGGGGGCACCGGGGAGCTGTTTTTT. Amino acids: CASIKAGGTGELFF.

The J gene is TRBJ2-5, the V gene TRBV7-2; D is possibly TRBD1 (5 bases). CDR3 length equals 14 residues. Trimming left V 5 bases short and J 1 base short, with 11 bases between. Germline V gene sequence: CDR1 SGHTA, CDR2 FQGNSA. In DNA, the CDR3 is TGTGCCAGCAGCGCGTGGACATCCCAAGAGACCCAGTACTTC. Its translation: CASSAWTSQETQYF.

The DNA for the CDR3 is TGTGCCACCGGACGGGGCAGCTCCTACGAGCAGTACTTC. It codes for CATGRGSSYEQYF. The chain joins TRBV28 to TRBJ2-7; D is possibly TRBD1 or TRBD2 (5 bases each). Trimming took off 10 bases at V and 0 bases at J, with 13 bases between the two ends. Germline V gene sequence: CDR1 MDHEN, CDR2 SYDVKM. The CDR3 contains 13 residues.

This clonotype was seen at least ten times. This chain uses TRBV11-2 with TRBJ2-5; 9 bases are a match to TRBD1. V dropped 6 bases and J dropped 5; count of bases not matched to a gene: 10. From germline, CDR1 is SGHAT and CDR2 FQNNGV. CDR3 size: 15 residues. CDR3 amino acids: CASSFQPDRGETQYF. CDR3 coding DNA: TGTGCCAGCAGTTTTCAACCGGACAGGGGTGAGACCCAGTACTTC.

This chain uses TRBV12-3 or TRBV12-4 with TRBJ1-2; possible D gene TRBD1, 5 bases. V lost 6 bases and J lost 5, with 22 bases in between. This CDR3 region has 16 residues. In nucleotides, the CDR3 is TGTGCCAGCAGCCGACGGGTCACGCAGGGTGGTTATGGCTACACCTTC. Translated, it gives CASSRRVTQGGYGYTF.

The sample holds many counts of this clonotype. The genes are TRBV29-1 and TRBJ2-7; 7 bases fit TRBD2. V was clipped by 5 bases and J by 1 base; unmatched bases: 8. Germline CDR1 reads SQVTM; CDR2 reads ANQGSEA. The CDR3 runs to 14 residues. CDR3 sequence reads: CSVLLAIHSYEQYF. In DNA, the CDR3 is TGCAGCGTTTTACTAGCGATACATTCCTACGAGCAGTACTTC.

The gene calls are TRBV6-4 and TRBJ1-5; TRBD1 agrees at 7 bases. CDR1 is MRHNA, CDR2 SNTAGT, per germline. This CDR3 region has 14 residues. After removal of 8 bases from V and 7 bases from J, the junction contained 11 bases not matched to a gene. CDR3 residues: CASGLLQGFQPQHF. In nucleotides, the CDR3 is TGTGCCAGCGGCCTGTTACAGGGGTTCCAGCCCCAGCATTTT.

There are many counts of this clonotype. The V gene is TRBV6-1, the J gene TRBJ2-7, with TRBD1 matching over 11 bases. The germline V gene encodes CDR1 MNHNS and CDR2 SASEGT. CDR3 length: 14 residues. V lost 4 bases and J lost 2; bases outside the gene matches: 1. The CDR3 DNA follows: TGTGCCAGCAGTGGGGACAGGGGGACCTACGAGCAGTACTTC. This codes for CASSGDRGTYEQYF.

This clonotype has at least ten counts. DNA for the CDR3: TGTGCCAGCACCTTGACGGCCCCTAACTATGGCTACACCTTC. Translating gives CASTLTAPNYGYTF. The V call is TRBV2, the J call TRBJ1-2; no firm D call. Trimming cost V 7 bases and J 0 bases, with 12 bases left between them. Germline CDR1 reads SNHLY; CDR2 reads FYNNEI. The CDR3 sequence is 14 residues long.

In its sample, this clonotype was seen many times. This rearrangement joins TRBV9 to TRBJ1-5; D remains unclear. Trimming stripped 0 bases from V and 7 bases from J, with 14 bases between. The CDR3 totals 15 residues. Per germline, CDR1 SGDLS and CDR2 YYNGEE. CDR3 region: CASSVGSGVEQPQHF. The CDR3 bases are TGTGCCAGCAGCGTAGGAAGTGGGGTAGAGCAGCCCCAGCATTTT.

This clonotype was found many times. The chain couples TRBV29-1 to TRBJ2-7, with 8 positions matching TRBD1. The CDR3 extends over 15 amino acids. Germline CDR1 is SQVTM and CDR2 is ANQGSEA. V lost 2 bases and J lost 0; bases outside the gene matches: 6. CDR3 sequence reads: CSVEIDRGISYEQYF. CDR3 DNA sequence: TGCAGCGTTGAAATCGACAGGGGAATCTCCTACGAGCAGTACTTC.

The chain is built from TRBV24-1 and TRBJ1-2; the D is unclear. The CDR3 length is 11 residues. Germline-derived CDR1 and CDR2 are KGHDR and SFDVKD. V was cut by 6 bases and J by 4 bases, with 5 bases left in between. The CDR3 DNA reads as TGTGCCACCAGTTACAGCTATGGCTACACCTTC. Translating it yields CATSYSYGYTF.

Many counts were recorded for this clonotype. The chain carries TRBV25-1 and TRBJ2-2; D unresolved. Trimming removed 4 bases from V and 6 bases from J, with 15 bases in between. Germline V gives CDR1 MGHDK, CDR2 SYGVNS. This CDR3 has 15 residues. The CDR3 here is CASSVEGLVAGELFF. The CDR3 nucleotides read TGTGCCAGCAGTGTTGAAGGGTTAGTCGCCGGGGAGCTGTTTTTT.

Ten or more counts support this clonotype. This chain links TRBV5-4 with TRBJ1-3; no clear D gene. The V end was cut by 1 base, the J end by 2 bases, with 7 bases between. CDR3 length: 14 amino acids. Germline-derived CDR1 and CDR2 are SGHNT and YYREEE (reference sequence). The CDR3 DNA reads as TGTGCCAGCAGCTTGCCGAACGCTGGAAACACCATATATTTT. As protein: CASSLPNAGNTIYF.

V and J are TRBV15 and TRBJ1-1; possibly TRBD1 for D (5 bases). Germline assignment: CDR1 LNHNV and CDR2 YYDKDF (reference sequence). Trimming pared 8 bases from V and 3 bases from J, leaving 13 bases between. CDR3 length equals 13 residues. The CDR3 protein is CATEGRNDTEAFF. The DNA of the CDR3 is TGTGCCACCGAGGGGCGAAACGACACTGAAGCTTTCTTT. Full variable domain (missing parts from reference TRBV15 and TRBJ1-1): DAMVIQNPRYQVTQFGKPVTLSCSQTLNHNVMYWYQQKSSQAPKLLFHYYDKDFNNEADTPDNFQSRRPNTSFCFLDIRSPGLGDTAMYLCATEGRNDTEAFFGQGTRLTVV.

The V call is TRBV4-3, the J call TRBJ1-2; 8 bases align to TRBD1. The CDR3 has 15 amino acids. Germline CDR1 LGHNA, CDR2 YSLEER. V trimming: 3 bases; J trimming: 4 bases; junction bases outside the gene matches: 7. In DNA, the CDR3 is TGCGCCAGCAGCCAGACGGACAGGGCCCTCTATGGCTACACCTTC. It specifies CASSQTDRALYGYTF.

Ten or more counts support this clonotype. This chain connects TRBV12-3 or TRBV12-4 to TRBJ2-1, with D hard to call. V was trimmed by 6 bases and J by 5 bases, leaving 2 bases between them. This CDR3 is 10 amino acids long. In nucleotides, the CDR3 is TGTGCCAGCAGCAACAATGAGCAGTTCTTC. Amino acids: CASSNNEQFF.

The chain joins TRBV7-9 to TRBJ2-7; D not certain. Trimming left V 8 bases short and J 5 bases short, with 13 bases between. The CDR3 contains 12 residues. Germline V CDR1 and CDR2: SEHNR, FQNEAQ (reference sequence). The CDR3 is CASARRPNEQYF. DNA of the CDR3: TGTGCCAGCGCTCGTCGACCCAACGAGCAGTACTTC.

V is TRBV7-9 and J is TRBJ2-7; the D is unclear. CDR3 length equals 11 residues. Deletions cut 5 bases from V and 5 bases from J, with 7 bases between. Germline values: CDR1 SEHNR, CDR2 FQNEAQ (reference sequence). The CDR3, as DNA: TGTGCCAGCAGCCGTGACAACGAGCAGTACTTC. Its translation is CASSRDNEQYF. The variable domain in full, with the rest retrieved from reference TRBV7-9 and TRBJ2-7, is DTGVSQNPRHKITKRGQNVTFRCDPISEHNRLYWYRQTLGQGPEFLTYFQNEAQLEKSRLLSDRFSAERPKGSFSTLEIQRTEQGDSAMYLCASSRDNEQYFGPGTRLTVT.

The rearrangement links TRBV12-3 or TRBV12-4 to TRBJ2-5; 10 nucleotides line up with TRBD2. The CDR3 has 15 amino acids. J lost 1 base, V lost 1 base, and 0 bases had no gene match. The CDR3 sequence: CASSLVAGGQETQYF. The CDR3, as DNA: TGTGCCAGCAGTTTAGTAGCGGGGGGCCAAGAGACCCAGTACTTC.